This T cell receptor (beta chain) came from a study of cytomegalovirus exposure and HLA in healthy donors. Turning to the study itself: Prior work identified around 100 million unique TCR beta sequences in some 180 million T cells. Some 85 million unique TCRs from HLA-typed donors were held in an early data release. Findings of the study overall: Within a later analysis, the majority of CMV-associated TCR beta chains appeared HLA-restricted. CMV serostatus was the only immune exposure information that was available.

The CDR3 loop spans 12 amino acids. Germline lookup yields CDR1 SQVTM and CDR2 ANQGSEA. The PCR employed 60 Vbeta primers together with 13 Jbeta primers. TCRdb keeps only in-frame clones here, not all; method: immunoSEQ multiplex PCR. The table lists around 94,000 clones, approximately 66% of them singletons. As for this clone: Its cognate antigen is unknown.

The sequence was obtained from a man between 25 and 39 years old in good health and CMV-seronegative. V usage is TRBV29-1 and J usage is TRBJ2-1, with TRBD1 matching 7 bases. What was sequenced was PBMCs. The DNA of the CDR3 is TGCGCCGATACAGGGGAGTTCTATGAGCAGTTCTTC. This sequence encodes CADTGEFYEQFF.